Listed here is a single TCR beta chain. The table came from immunoSEQ multiplex PCR; TCRdb's copy has only in-frame clones and leaves some out. The sample shows some 150,000 clones, approximately 82% of them seen only once. The sample belongs to a study of blood T cell repertoires in COVID-19. Across the whole study: There were acute and convalescent COVID-19 samples, and they came from the United States, Italy and Spain.

Recovered status applied to Cohort 3 donors who had two consecutive negative PCRs. It also applied to those with clearance or with symptom resolution. The CDR3 length is 15 residues. Per germline, CDR1 MRHNA and CDR2 SNTAGT. Losses at the gene ends were 2 bases for V and 6 bases for J; bases not matched to a gene: 3. Sequencing used PBMCs or T cells enriched from blood (not recorded which). This sequence originates from a woman aged 45-65 years who had recovered from COVID-19. The chain recombines TRBV6-4 with TRBJ1-4, with 10 bases identical to TRBD1. CDR3 loop: CASSDTGQGDEKLFF. CDR3 DNA sequence: TGTGCCAGCAGTGACACCGGACAGGGGGATGAAAAACTGTTTTTT.